Described below is a single T cell receptor beta chain sequence and its context. Its matching antigen is unknown. This sample was taken from a study of T cell responses to AZD1222 COVID-19 vaccine. At the level of the study: Pooling was applied to second doses at about 4 or about 12 weeks.

Study results and caveats: Seropositive at baseline were only a handful of AZD1222 recipients.

V was cut by 0 bases and J by 2 bases, with 7 bases left in between. The V gene's germline CDR1 is SGHTA and CDR2 FQGNSA. The CDR3 spans 14 residues. Assay: immunoSEQ multiplex PCR; the TCRdb copy retains only in-frame clones and omits some. The table lists nearly 90,000 clones, over 75% of them singletons. The source is an adult in good health. Sequenced here: peripheral blood, sampled on day 0 of AZD1222 vaccination. This chain connects TRBV7-2 to TRBJ1-2; D may be TRBD1 (5 bases). The CDR3 sequence is CASSLAGVNYGYTF. CDR3 in DNA: TGTGCCAGCAGCTTAGCGGGGGTCAACTATGGCTACACCTTC.